This T cell receptor (beta chain) is from a study of OX40 agonist ivuxolimab in advanced cancers. Regarding the research as a whole: Ivuxolimab, which targeted the costimulatory receptor OX40 (CD134), was an agonistic, fully human IgG2 monoclonal antibody. Intravenous ivuxolimab was administered to patients every 2 weeks at six dose levels: 0.01, 0.1, 0.3, 1.5, 3 and 10 mg/kg. Of the 50 or so patients in dose escalation, about 20 had hepatocellular carcinoma, some 15 had melanoma, 9 had renal cell carcinoma and 9 had head and neck cancer. In the dose-escalation cohort, 82.7% of patients were male, and the mean age was approximately 60 years, with a range of about 23 to 85. Patients were allowed to have had prior anti-PD-1, anti-PD-L1 or anti-CTLA-4 therapy, and approximately 40% of the dose-escalation patients had previously received checkpoint inhibitors. Partial responses occurred in three dose-escalation patients, of whom one had hepatocellular carcinoma and two had cutaneous melanoma. Peripheral TCRbeta sequencing aimed to test whether ivuxolimab altered TCR sequence diversity and caused clonal T-cell expansion. The monotherapy dose-escalation portion (N ≈ 52 patients) of the phase I ivuxolimab trial is reported in the paper.

The trial excluded patients who had a history of autoimmune disease or who were on systemic immunosuppression. Peripheral blood for TCR sequencing was collected from all dose cohorts at baseline, on cycle 4 day 1, and on cycle 7 day 1. Samples were obtained from an open-label, multicenter, first-in-human phase I dose-escalation trial of ivuxolimab. Adults with locally advanced or metastatic melanoma, renal cell carcinoma, hepatocellular carcinoma or head and neck squamous cell carcinoma were enrolled in the trial. Before TCR sequencing, CD4+ T cells and CD8+ T cells were sorted from peripheral blood as separate populations. This clone was seen only a few times. No antigen is known for it. Per-base quality was not reported, and no clone a single base away is much larger than it. Genomic DNA was isolated from the sorted cells so that the TCRbeta CDR3 region could be sequenced. The immunoSEQ Assay was used for sequencing of TCRbeta CDR3 regions. TCRdb's version of the immuneACCESS table is confined to in-frame rearrangements and falls short of the full clone set. An unresolved V gene accounts for under half of the shortfall where checked; the remainder is of unknown origin. This sample gives tens of thousands of clones in total; roughly 80% of them show up just once. Together, the top ten hold less than 3.5% of the sample.

Here is what the overall study found, with its caveats: In partial responders in the 0.1-3.0 mg/kg groups, normalized peripheral clonal expansion was found to be among the lowest, especially among CD8+ T cells. After ivuxolimab, expanded clones were on average more numerous among CD8+ T cells than among CD4+ T cells. The antigen specificity of the peripheral T cells that underwent clonal expansion was not determined. At doses of 0.1 to 3.0 mg/kg, clonal expansion of both CD4+ and CD8+ T cells in blood was seen between baseline and week 6. Low levels of normalized T-cell clonal expansion were also shown by some nonresponding patients.

The CDR3 runs 12 residues from the cysteine to the phenylalanine. CDR3 DNA only is kept here, 36 bases in frame from base 1. According to the germline V gene, CDR1 reads SGHVS and CDR2 reads FNYEAQ. V is cut by 5 bases and J by 3 bases, and the space between the germline ends is 7 bases. The TCR was taken from an adult with an advanced solid tumor such as melanoma, head and neck, liver or kidney cancer. Here the chain combines TRBV7-6 and TRBJ1-2, with no confident D gene call. The source material was CD4+ or CD8+ T cells sorted from blood, sampled in a trial of the OX40 agonist ivuxolimab. The nucleotides read TGTGCCAGCAGCCTTGGTGACTATGGCTACACCTTC. This yields the protein CASSLGDYGYTF.